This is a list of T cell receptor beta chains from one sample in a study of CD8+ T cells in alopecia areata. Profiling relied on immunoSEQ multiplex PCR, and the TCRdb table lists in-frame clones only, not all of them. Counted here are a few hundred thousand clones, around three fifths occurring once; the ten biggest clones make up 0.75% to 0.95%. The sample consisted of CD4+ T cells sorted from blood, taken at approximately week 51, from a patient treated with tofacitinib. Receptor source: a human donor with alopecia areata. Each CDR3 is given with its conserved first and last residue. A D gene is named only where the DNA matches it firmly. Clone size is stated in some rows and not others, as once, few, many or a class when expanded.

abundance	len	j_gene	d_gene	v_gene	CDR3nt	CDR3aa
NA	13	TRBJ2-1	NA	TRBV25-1	TGTGCCAGTGGGCGTGGAGGCGGACGCGAGCAGTTCTTC	CASGRGGGREQFF
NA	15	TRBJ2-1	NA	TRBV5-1	TGCGCCAGCAGCTACACACGGAGCTCCTACAATGAGCAGTTCTTC	CASSYTRSSYNEQFF
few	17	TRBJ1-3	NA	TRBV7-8	TGTGCCAGCAGCTTAGTCGGACTGACAGGCTCTGGAAACACCATATATTTT	CASSLVGLTGSGNTIYF
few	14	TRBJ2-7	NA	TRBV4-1	TGCGCCAGCAGCCAAGCCTCGGGCGTCTACGAGCAGTACTTC	CASSQASGVYEQYF
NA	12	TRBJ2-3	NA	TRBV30	TGTGCCTGGAGTGTAACCACAGATACGCAGTATTTT	CAWSVTTDTQYF
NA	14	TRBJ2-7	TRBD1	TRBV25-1	TGTGCCAGCAGTAACCTGGGACAGACCTACGAGCAGTACTTC	CASSNLGQTYEQYF
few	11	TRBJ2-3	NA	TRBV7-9	TGTGCCAGCAGCTTAGCGGATACGCAGTATTTT	CASSLADTQYF
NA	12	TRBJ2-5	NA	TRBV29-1	TGCAGCGCCCGGCGGTACCAAGAGACCCAGTACTTC	CSARRYQETQYF
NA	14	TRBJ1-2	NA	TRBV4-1	TGCGCCAGCAGCCAACGGGCGGCACAGGATGGCTACACCTTC	CASSQRAAQDGYTF
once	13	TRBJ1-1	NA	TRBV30	TGTGCCTGGAGTCCAGGGACGAACACTGAAGCTTTCTTT	CAWSPGTNTEAFF
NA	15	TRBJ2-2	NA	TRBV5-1	TGCGCCAGCAGCGGCCGGACAGCGAACACCGGGGAGCTGTTTTTT	CASSGRTANTGELFF
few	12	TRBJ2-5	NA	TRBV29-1	TGCAGCGTTGTCGGCGTGGAAGAGACCCAGTACTTC	CSVVGVEETQYF
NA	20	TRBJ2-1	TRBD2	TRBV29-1	TGCAGCGTGACGTTTTCGGGACTAGCGGGGGGCCCGAGCTCCTACAATGAGCAGTTCTTC	CSVTFSGLAGGPSSYNEQFF
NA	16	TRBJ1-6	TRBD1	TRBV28	TGTGCCAGCAGTCCACTTGAGGGACAGGGTGGTTCACCCCTCCACTTT	CASSPLEGQGGSPLHF
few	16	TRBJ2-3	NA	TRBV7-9	TGTGCCAGCAGCCCCAGGGCCGGAGCGCTCACAGATACGCAGTATTTT	CASSPRAGALTDTQYF
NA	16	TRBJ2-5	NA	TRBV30	TGTGCCTGGAGTGGCGGGACTAGTCCGACAGGGGAGACCCAGTACTTC	CAWSGGTSPTGETQYF
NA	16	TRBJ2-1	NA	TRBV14	TGTGCCAGCAGCCACTTGGTGGGGGGTTCCCACAATGAGCAGTTCTTC	CASSHLVGGSHNEQFF
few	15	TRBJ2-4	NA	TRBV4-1	TGCGCCAGCAGCCAAGATCGGGTAGCCAAAAACATTCAGTACTTC	CASSQDRVAKNIQYF
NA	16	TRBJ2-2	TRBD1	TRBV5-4	TGTGCCAGCAGCGCACCCGGGACAGGGGTATCCGGGGAGCTGTTTTTT	CASSAPGTGVSGELFF
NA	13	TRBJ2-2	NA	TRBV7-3	TGTGCCAGCAGCTTATGGTCCCCCGGGGAGCTGTTTTTT	CASSLWSPGELFF
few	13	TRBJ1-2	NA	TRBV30	TGTGCCTGGAGTCGCCGGGGGCACTATGGCTACACCTTC	CAWSRRGHYGYTF
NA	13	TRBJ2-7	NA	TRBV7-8	TGTGCCAGCAGCTTAGCCAGCTCCTACGAGCAGTACTTC	CASSLASSYEQYF
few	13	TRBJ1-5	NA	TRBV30	TGTGCCTGGAGTGGCAGTAGCAATCAGCCCCAGCATTTT	CAWSGSSNQPQHF
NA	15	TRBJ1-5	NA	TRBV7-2	TGTGCCAGCAGCTGGCGTACAGGGCCCAATCAGCCCCAGCATTTT	CASSWRTGPNQPQHF
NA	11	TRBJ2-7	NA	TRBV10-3	TGTGCCATCAGCAAGTCCCACGAGCAGTACTTC	CAISKSHEQYF
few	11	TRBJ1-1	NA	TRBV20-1	TGCAGCTCACGGCTGAACACTGAAGCTTTCTTT	CSSRLNTEAFF
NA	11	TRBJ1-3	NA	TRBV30	TGTGCCTGGACAACTGGAAACACCATATATTTT	CAWTTGNTIYF
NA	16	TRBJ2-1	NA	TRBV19	TGTGCCAGTAGTATAAGTGGCGGGGCCATCTACAATGAGCAGTTCTTC	CASSISGGAIYNEQFF
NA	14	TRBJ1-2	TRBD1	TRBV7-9	TGTGCCAGCATGCTGACAGGGTCGAACTATGGCTACACCTTC	CASMLTGSNYGYTF
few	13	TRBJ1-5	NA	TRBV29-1	TGCAGCGTTGAAACGGACCTAGGACAGCCCCAGCATTTT	CSVETDLGQPQHF
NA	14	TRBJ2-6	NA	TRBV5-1	TGCGCCAGCAGCTTGGATTCCGGGGCCAACGTCCTGACTTTC	CASSLDSGANVLTF
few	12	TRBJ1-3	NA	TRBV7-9	TGTGCCAGCAGCTTAACCCGAAACACCATATATTTT	CASSLTRNTIYF
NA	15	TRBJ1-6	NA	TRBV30	TGTGCCTGGAGTGTACTAACACGGCGAAATTCACCCCTCCACTTT	CAWSVLTRRNSPLHF
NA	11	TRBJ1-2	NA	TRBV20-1	TGCAGTGCTAGCGGTGGTGATGGCTACACCTTC	CSASGGDGYTF
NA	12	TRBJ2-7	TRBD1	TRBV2	TGTGCCAGAGACAGGGCATACTACGAGCAGTACTTC	CARDRAYYEQYF
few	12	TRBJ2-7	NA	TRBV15	TGTGCCACCAGCAGCAACAACTACGAGCAGTACTTC	CATSSNNYEQYF
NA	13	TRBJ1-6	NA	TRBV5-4	TGTGCCAGCAGCTTGGTGGTCGATTCACCCCTCCACTTT	CASSLVVDSPLHF
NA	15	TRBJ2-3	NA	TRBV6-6	TGTGCCAGCAGTCGGATCGGGACCGGGGGAGATACGCAGTATTTT	CASSRIGTGGDTQYF
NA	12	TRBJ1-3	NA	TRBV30	TGTGCCTGGTCCTCCTCTGGAAACACCATATATTTT	CAWSSSGNTIYF
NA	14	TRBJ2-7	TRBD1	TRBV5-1	TGCGCCAGCAGCTTGGCAGGGGGCCCGGGGGAGCAGTACTTC	CASSLAGGPGEQYF
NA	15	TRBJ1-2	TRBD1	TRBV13	TGTGCCAGCAGCCCAGGACAGGGGAGGATTCCGGGCTACACCTTC	CASSPGQGRIPGYTF
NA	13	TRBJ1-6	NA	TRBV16	TGTGCCAGCAGCGCGGGCGGCGATTCACCCCTCCACTTT	CASSAGGDSPLHF
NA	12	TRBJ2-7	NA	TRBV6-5	TGTGCCAGCAGTTACGGCCCCCACGAGCAGTACTTC	CASSYGPHEQYF
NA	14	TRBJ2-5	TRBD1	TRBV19	TGTGCCAGTACCCCGGACAGGGGAGGAGAGACCCAGTACTTC	CASTPDRGGETQYF